Listed below are T cell receptor beta chains from one sample, sequenced in a study of cytomegalovirus exposure and HLA in healthy donors. The assay was immunoSEQ multiplex PCR, and TCRdb's table has in-frame clones only and misses some. The sample contains about 150,000 clones, more than 70% of which appear only once. Material: PBMCs. Every receptor here comes from a young man in good health and CMV-seronegative. The CDR3 runs from the conserved cysteine through the conserved F or W. Each record gives: D gene, clone size, J gene, V gene, CDR3 protein, CDR3 DNA. The D gene is left open where the match is weak. Clone size appears in some rows only: once, few, many, or a class for an expanded clone.

>TRBD2|-|TRBJ2-5|TRBV28
CASRGTGREGFETQYF
TGTGCCAGCAGGGGAACTGGGCGGGAGGGCTTTGAGACCCAGTACTTC
>TRBD1|-|TRBJ2-2|TRBV5-1
CASSLAFGDSTINTGELFF
TGCGCCAGCAGCTTGGCCTTTGGGGACAGCACCATTAACACCGGGGAGCTGTTTTTT
>TRBD1|once|TRBJ2-7|TRBV7-2
CASSSSGQGSNEQYF
TGTGCCAGCAGCTCCTCGGGACAGGGGTCGAACGAGCAGTACTTC
>TRBD2|-|TRBJ2-7|TRBV10-3
CAISESGVGNVPTYSGAYEQYF
TGTGCCATCAGTGAGTCGGGCGTAGGGAATGTTCCGACTTACAGCGGGGCCTACGAGCAGTACTTC
>-|-|TRBJ2-2|TRBV27
CAASAGTGELFF
TGTGCCGCGTCGGCGGGAACCGGGGAGCTGTTTTTT
>-|-|TRBJ2-5|TRBV5-1
CASSLRGLEETQYF
TGCGCCAGCAGCTTGAGGGGTCTCGAGGAGACCCAGTACTTC
>TRBD2|-|TRBJ2-3|TRBV19
CASSISAGASTQYF
TGTGCCAGTAGTATATCAGCGGGAGCATCTACGCAGTATTTT
>-|-|TRBJ2-7|TRBV7-9
CASSLPAGSYEQYF
TGTGCCAGCAGCTTGCCGGCAGGAAGCTACGAGCAGTACTTC
>TRBD1|-|TRBJ1-5|TRBV7-9
CASSLATGVSNQPQHF
TGTGCCAGCAGCTTAGCGACAGGGGTTAGCAATCAGCCCCAGCATTTT
>TRBD1|-|TRBJ1-5|TRBV27
CASSLRTGASNQPQHF
TGTGCCAGCAGTTTAAGGACAGGGGCGAGCAATCAGCCCCAGCATTTT
>TRBD1|-|TRBJ1-2|TRBV28
CASSLTGANYGYTF
TGTGCCAGCAGTTTGACAGGGGCGAACTATGGCTACACCTTC
>-|-|TRBJ2-7|TRBV6-4
CASSDSEVGLYEQYF
TGTGCCAGCAGTGACAGCGAAGTGGGTCTCTACGAGCAGTACTTC
>-|-|TRBJ2-4|TRBV6-5
CASGWSLAKNIQYF
TGTGCCAGCGGTTGGAGTTTAGCCAAAAACATTCAGTACTTC
>-|-|TRBJ2-2|TRBV11-1
CASSLARGPNTGELFF
TGTGCCAGCAGCTTAGCGCGGGGCCCGAACACCGGGGAGCTGTTTTTT
>TRBD1|-|TRBJ2-3|TRBV27
CASSFRGTASTDTQYF
TGTGCCAGCAGTTTCAGGGGGACAGCGAGCACAGATACGCAGTATTTT
>-|few|TRBJ1-1|TRBV19
CASFGGMDTEAFF
TGTGCCAGCTTCGGGGGAATGGACACTGAAGCTTTCTTT
>-|-|TRBJ2-2|TRBV5-1
CASSSPQTGHGELFF
TGCGCCAGCAGCAGTCCCCAAACTGGTCACGGGGAGCTGTTTTTT
>-|-|TRBJ2-6|TRBV5-1
CASSTTGSGANVLTF
TGCGCCAGCAGCACGACAGGTTCCGGGGCCAACGTCCTGACTTTC
>-|once|TRBJ2-1|TRBV6-6
CASSLSQGSSYNEQFF
TGTGCCAGCAGTCTCTCTCAGGGGAGCTCCTACAATGAGCAGTTCTTC
>TRBD1|-|TRBJ2-1|TRBV11-2
CASSLDQGARGNEQFF
TGTGCCAGCAGCTTAGATCAGGGGGCGAGGGGCAATGAGCAGTTCTTC
>-|-|TRBJ2-7|TRBV5-1
CASSFGTESYEQYF
TGCGCCAGCAGCTTTGGCACGGAGTCCTACGAGCAGTACTTC
>-|-|TRBJ2-7|TRBV28
CASVGGAAYEQYF
TGTGCCAGCGTAGGGGGGGCAGCCTACGAGCAGTACTTC
>-|-|TRBJ1-2|TRBV6-1
CASSSYRESSRGYTF
TGTGCCAGCTCAAGCTACAGGGAGAGCTCTAGGGGCTACACCTTC
>TRBD1|-|TRBJ2-2|TRBV19
CASNPDRGYTGELFF
TGTGCCAGTAACCCCGACAGGGGATACACCGGGGAGCTGTTTTTT
>-|-|TRBJ1-2|TRBV5-4
CASSLVDSDWSYTF
TGTGCCAGCAGCTTGGTGGACAGTGATTGGTCTTACACCTTC
>-|-|TRBJ2-5|TRBV14
CASSPREGRYLRETQYF
TGTGCCAGCAGTCCTAGAGAAGGCCGGTACCTTCGAGAGACCCAGTACTTC
>-|-|TRBJ2-6|TRBV5-1
CASSPRDSGANVLTF
TGCGCCAGCAGCCCCAGGGACTCTGGGGCCAACGTCCTGACTTTC
>TRBD2|-|TRBJ2-1|TRBV5-1
CASSQQLAGGLTYNEQFF
TGCGCCAGCAGCCAGCAACTAGCGGGAGGGCTAACCTACAATGAGCAGTTCTTC
>TRBD2|-|TRBJ2-1|TRBV28
CASSAYGTSGIMSKFF
TGTGCCAGCAGTGCCTACGGGACTAGCGGGATTATGTCGAAGTTCTTC
>-|-|TRBJ2-5|TRBV7-6
CASSLNIQETQYF
TGTGCCAGCAGCTTAAATATCCAAGAGACCCAGTACTTC
>TRBD1|-|TRBJ2-1|TRBV6-5
CASSGQGIFYNEQFF
TGTGCCAGCAGTGGACAGGGGATCTTCTACAATGAGCAGTTCTTC
>-|-|TRBJ2-7|TRBV15
CATSRDVNRNDDEQYF
TGTGCCACCAGCAGAGATGTTAACAGGAATGATGACGAGCAGTACTTC
>TRBD1|-|TRBJ1-5|TRBV7-6
CASSLAPRGQSGQPQHF
TGTGCCAGCAGCTTAGCTCCCAGGGGGCAATCGGGTCAGCCCCAGCATTTT
>-|-|TRBJ2-7|TRBV28
CASSFAGNEQYF
TGTGCCAGCAGTTTTGCGGGGAACGAGCAGTACTTC
>-|-|TRBJ2-3|TRBV19
CASNGETQSTDTQYF
TGTGCCAGTAACGGCGAGACACAGAGCACAGATACGCAGTATTTT
>-|-|TRBJ1-1|TRBV19
CASRPGLPSEAFF
TGTGCCAGCCGTCCGGGACTGCCCTCTGAAGCTTTCTTT
>-|-|TRBJ1-2|TRBV7-2
CASSWTDYGYTF
TGTGCCAGCAGCTGGACAGACTATGGCTACACCTTC
>-|few|TRBJ1-2|TRBV5-1
CASSFGDFPYGYTF
TGCGCCAGCAGCTTCGGAGATTTCCCCTATGGCTACACCTTC